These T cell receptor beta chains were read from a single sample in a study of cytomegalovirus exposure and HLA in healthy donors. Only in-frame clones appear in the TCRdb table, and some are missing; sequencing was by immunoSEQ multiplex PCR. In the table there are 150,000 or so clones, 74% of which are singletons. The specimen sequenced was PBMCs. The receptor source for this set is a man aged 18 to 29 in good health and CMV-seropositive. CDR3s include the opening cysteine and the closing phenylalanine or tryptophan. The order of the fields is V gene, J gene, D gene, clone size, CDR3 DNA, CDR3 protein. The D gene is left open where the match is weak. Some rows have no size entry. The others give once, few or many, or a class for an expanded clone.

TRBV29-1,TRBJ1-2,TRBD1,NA,TGCAGCGTCCTACAGGGGGAGATCGGCTACACCTTC,CSVLQGEIGYTF
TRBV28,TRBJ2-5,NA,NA,TGTGCCAGCAGTTTCGTTCCGGGACTCCAAGAGACCCAGTACTTC,CASSFVPGLQETQYF
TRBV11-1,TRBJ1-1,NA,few,TGTGCCAGCAGCTTAGACGACGGGTGGAACACTGAAGCTTTCTTT,CASSLDDGWNTEAFF
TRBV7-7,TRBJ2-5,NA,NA,TGTGCTAGCAGCCATACAGGAGAGACCCAGTACTTC,CASSHTGETQYF
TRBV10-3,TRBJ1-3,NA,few,TGTGCCATCAGTGAATTGGGCCACTCTGGAAACACCATATATTTT,CAISELGHSGNTIYF
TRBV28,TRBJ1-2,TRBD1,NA,TGTGCCAGCAGTAGGGGGCAGGGCTACACCTTC,CASSRGQGYTF
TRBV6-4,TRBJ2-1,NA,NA,TGTGCCAGCAGTCTTTTAGCGGAAACTTCCTACAATGAGCAGTTCTTC,CASSLLAETSYNEQFF
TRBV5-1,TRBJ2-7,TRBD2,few,TGCGCCAGCAGCTTGGGGGTTAGGGCTAGCGGAGCCTACGAGCAGTACTTC,CASSLGVRASGAYEQYF
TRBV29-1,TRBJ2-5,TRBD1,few,TGCAGCGTCGACAGGGGCGTGGGAGAGACCCAGTACTTC,CSVDRGVGETQYF
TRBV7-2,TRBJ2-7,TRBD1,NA,TGTGCCAGCAGCTTAGTACAGGGGGACTACGAGCAGTACTTC,CASSLVQGDYEQYF
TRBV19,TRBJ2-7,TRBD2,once,TGTGCCAGTAGTATAGATGAGGCTAGCGGGAGCTACGAGCAGTACTTC,CASSIDEASGSYEQYF
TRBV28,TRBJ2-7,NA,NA,TGTGCCAGCAGTCCATGGACGGGATACGAGCAGTACTTC,CASSPWTGYEQYF
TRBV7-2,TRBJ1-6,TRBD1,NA,TGTGCCAGCAGCTTAAAACAGGGGAATTCACCCCTCCACTTT,CASSLKQGNSPLHF
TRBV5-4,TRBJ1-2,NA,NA,TGTGCCAGCAGCCCCAGGGGAGCTAACTATGGCTACACCTTC,CASSPRGANYGYTF
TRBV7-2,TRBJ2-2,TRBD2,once,TGTGCCAGCAGCTTAGCGCTAGATAGCGCGGGGCCGGGGGGGATCACCGGGGAGCTGTTTTTT,CASSLALDSAGPGGITGELFF
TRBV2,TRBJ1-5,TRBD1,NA,TGTGCCAGCAAACAGGGGGCGAGTAGTCAGCCCCAGCATTTT,CASKQGASSQPQHF
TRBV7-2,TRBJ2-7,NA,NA,TGTGCCAGCAGCTTAACAGGGAACTCCGCCTACGAGCAGTACTTC,CASSLTGNSAYEQYF
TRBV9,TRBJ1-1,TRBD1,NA,TGTGCCAGCAGCTCGCCGACAGGGCGCCTCACTGAAGCTTTCTTT,CASSSPTGRLTEAFF